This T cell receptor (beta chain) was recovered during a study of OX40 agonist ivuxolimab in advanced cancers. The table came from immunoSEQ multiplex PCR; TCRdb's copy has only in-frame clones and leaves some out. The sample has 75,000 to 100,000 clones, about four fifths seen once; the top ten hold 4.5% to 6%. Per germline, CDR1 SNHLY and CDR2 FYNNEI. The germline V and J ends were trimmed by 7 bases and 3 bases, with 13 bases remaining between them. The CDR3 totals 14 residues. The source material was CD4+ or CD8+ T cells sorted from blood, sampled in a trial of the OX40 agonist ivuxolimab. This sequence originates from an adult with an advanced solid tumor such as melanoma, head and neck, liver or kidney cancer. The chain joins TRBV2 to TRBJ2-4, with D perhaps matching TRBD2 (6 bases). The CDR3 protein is CASNEISGKNIQYF. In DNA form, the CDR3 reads TGTGCCAGCAACGAGATTAGCGGCAAAAACATTCAGTACTTC.